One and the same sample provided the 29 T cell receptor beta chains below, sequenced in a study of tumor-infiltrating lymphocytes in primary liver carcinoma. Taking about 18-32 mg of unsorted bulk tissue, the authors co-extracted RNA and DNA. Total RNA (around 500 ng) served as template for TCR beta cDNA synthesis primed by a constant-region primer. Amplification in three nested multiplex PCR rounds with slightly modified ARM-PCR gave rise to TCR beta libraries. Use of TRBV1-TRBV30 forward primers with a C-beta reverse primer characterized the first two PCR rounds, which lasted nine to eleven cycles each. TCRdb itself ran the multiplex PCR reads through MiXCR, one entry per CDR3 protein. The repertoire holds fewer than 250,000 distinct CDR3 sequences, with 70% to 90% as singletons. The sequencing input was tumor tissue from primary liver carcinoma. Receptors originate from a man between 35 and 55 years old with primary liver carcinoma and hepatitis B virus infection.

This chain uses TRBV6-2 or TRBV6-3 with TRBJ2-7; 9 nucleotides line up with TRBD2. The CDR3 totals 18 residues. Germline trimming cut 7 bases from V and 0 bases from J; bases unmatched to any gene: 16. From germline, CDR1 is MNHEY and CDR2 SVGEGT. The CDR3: CASNYNTQTSGYSYEQYF. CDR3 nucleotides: TGTGCCAGCAATTATAATACCCAAACTAGCGGGTACTCCTACGAGCAGTACTTC.

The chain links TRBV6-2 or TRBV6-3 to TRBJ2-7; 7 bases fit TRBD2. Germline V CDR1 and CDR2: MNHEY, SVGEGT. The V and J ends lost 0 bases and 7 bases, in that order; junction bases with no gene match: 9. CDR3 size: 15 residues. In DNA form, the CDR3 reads TGTGCCAGCAGTTACTCCCCTAGCGGATATTATGAGCAGTACTTC. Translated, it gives CASSYSPSGYYEQYF.

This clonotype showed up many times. CDR3 amino acids: CAWRERGSDTQYF. The CDR3, as DNA: TGTGCCTGGAGGGAGCGAGGTTCGGATACGCAGTATTTT. V usage is TRBV30 and J usage is TRBJ2-3, with D uncertain. The CDR3 runs 13 residues. Germline assignment: CDR1 GTSNPN and CDR2 SVGIG (reference sequence). The ends were cut back, 3 bases at V and 6 bases at J, with 13 bases in the middle.

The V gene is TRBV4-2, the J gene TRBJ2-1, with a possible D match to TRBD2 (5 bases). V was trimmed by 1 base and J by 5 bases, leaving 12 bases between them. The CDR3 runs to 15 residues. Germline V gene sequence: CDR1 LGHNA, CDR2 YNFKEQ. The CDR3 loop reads CASSQACGLHNEQFF. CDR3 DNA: TGTGCCAGCAGCCAAGCTTGCGGACTCCACAATGAGCAGTTCTTC.

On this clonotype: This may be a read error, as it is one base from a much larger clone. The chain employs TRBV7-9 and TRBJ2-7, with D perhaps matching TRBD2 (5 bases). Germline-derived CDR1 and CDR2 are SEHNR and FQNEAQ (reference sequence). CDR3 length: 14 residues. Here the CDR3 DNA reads TGTGCCAGCAGCTTCGACGGGGTCGCCTACAAGCAGTACTTC. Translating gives CASSFDGVAYKQYF.

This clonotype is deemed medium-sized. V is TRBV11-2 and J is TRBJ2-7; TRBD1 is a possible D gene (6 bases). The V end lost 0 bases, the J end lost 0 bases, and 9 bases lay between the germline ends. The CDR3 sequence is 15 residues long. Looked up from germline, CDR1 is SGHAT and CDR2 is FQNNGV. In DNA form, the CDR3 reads TGTGCCAGCAGCTTAGATTTAGGGGGCTCCTACGAGCAGTACTTC. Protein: CASSLDLGGSYEQYF.

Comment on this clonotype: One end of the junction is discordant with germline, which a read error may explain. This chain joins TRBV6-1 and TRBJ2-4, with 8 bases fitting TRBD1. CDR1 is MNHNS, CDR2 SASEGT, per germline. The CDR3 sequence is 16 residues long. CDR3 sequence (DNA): TGTGCCAGCAGTGCCACAGGGGGGTTCGTCAAAAACGTTCAGTGCTTC. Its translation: CASSATGGFVKNVQCF.

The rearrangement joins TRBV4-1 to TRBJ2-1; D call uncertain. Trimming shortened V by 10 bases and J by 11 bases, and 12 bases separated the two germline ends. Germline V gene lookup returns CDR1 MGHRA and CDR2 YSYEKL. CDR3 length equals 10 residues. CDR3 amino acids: CAISSGQQFF. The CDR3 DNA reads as TGCGCCATTAGCTCGGGTCAGCAGTTCTTC.

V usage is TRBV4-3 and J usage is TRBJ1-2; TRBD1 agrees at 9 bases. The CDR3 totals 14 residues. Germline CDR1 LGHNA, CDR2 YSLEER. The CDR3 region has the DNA TGCACCTGCAGCCAACCCGGGACAGGGAATGGCTACACCTTC. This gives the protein CTCSQPGTGNGYTF.

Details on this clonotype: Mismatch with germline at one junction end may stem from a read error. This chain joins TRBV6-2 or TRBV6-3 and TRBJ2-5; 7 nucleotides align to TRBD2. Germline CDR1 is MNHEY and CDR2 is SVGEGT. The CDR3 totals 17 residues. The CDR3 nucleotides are TGTACCAGCAGTTATGGTTCAGCGGGAAGATGGGAAGAGATCCAGTACTTC. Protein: CTSSYGSAGRWEEIQYF.

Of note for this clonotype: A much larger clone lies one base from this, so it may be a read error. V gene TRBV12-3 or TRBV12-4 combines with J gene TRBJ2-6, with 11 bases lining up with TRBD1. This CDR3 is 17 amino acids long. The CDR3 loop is CVSSFGQGAQGANVLTF. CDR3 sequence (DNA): TGTGTCAGCAGTTTCGGACAGGGGGCGCAGGGGGCCAACGTCCTGACTTTC.

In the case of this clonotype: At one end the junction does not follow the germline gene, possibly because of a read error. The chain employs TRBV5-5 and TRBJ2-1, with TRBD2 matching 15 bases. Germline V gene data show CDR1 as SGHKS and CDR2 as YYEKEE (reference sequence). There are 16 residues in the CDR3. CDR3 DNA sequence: TGCGCCAGCAGCTTGGAAGGGACTAGCGGGGGGAATGAGCAGTTATTC. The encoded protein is CASSLEGTSGGNEQLF.

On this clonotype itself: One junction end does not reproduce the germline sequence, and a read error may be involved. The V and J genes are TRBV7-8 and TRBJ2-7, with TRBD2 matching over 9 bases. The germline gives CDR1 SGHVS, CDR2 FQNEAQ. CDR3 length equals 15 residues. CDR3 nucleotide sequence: TGTCCCAGCAGAGCCAAGACTAGCGGCCCCTACGAGCAGTACTTC. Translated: CPSRAKTSGPYEQYF.

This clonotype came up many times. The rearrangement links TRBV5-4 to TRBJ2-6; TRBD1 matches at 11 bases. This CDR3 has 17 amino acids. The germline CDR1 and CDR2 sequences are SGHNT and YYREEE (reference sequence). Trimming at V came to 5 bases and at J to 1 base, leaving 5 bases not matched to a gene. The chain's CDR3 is CASSQGQGASGANVLTF. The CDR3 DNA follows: TGTGCCAGCAGTCAAGGACAGGGGGCATCTGGGGCCAACGTCCTGACTTTC.

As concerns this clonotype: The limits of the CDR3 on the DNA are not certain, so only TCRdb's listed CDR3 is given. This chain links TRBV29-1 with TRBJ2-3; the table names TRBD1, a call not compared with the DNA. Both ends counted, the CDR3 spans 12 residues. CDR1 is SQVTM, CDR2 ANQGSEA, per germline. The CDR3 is CCVGGGTDMLYF.

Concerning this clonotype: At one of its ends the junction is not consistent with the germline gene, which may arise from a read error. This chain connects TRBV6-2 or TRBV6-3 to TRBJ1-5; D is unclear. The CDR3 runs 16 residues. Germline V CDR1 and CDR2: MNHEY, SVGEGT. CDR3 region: CASTLTSSGSGQPQLF. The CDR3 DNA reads TGTGCCAGCACCCTTACCTCTTCCGGATCGGGTCAGCCCCAGCTTTTT.

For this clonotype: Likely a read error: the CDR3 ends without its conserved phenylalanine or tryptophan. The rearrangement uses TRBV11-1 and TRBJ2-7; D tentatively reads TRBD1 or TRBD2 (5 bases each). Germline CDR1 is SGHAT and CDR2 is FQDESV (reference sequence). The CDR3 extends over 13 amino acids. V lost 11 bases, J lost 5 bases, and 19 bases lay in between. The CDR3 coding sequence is TGTGCCGAGAGGGAAGACAGTGGGGACGAGCAGTACTAC. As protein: CAEREDSGDEQYY.

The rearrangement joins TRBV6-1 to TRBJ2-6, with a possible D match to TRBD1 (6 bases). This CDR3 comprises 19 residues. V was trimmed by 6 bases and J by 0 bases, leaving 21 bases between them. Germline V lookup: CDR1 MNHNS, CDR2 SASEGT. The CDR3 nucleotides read TGTGCCAGCAGGACCTTTCAGGGCAGGGGCTGCTCTGGGGCCAACGTCCTGACTTTC. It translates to CASRTFQGRGCSGANVLTF.

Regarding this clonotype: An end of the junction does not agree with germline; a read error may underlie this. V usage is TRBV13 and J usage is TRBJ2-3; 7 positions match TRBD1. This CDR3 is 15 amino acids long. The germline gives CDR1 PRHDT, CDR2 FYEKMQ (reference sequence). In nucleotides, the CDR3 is TGTGCCATCAGCCATGGGACAGAGGGCACAGATACGCAGTATTTT. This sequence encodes CAISHGTEGTDTQYF.

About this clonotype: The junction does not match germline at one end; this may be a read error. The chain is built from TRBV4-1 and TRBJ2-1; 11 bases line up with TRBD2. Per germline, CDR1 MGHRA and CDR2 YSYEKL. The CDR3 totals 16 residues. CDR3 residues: CASSPELAGAYNERLF. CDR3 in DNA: TGCGCCAGCAGCCCCGAACTAGCGGGGGCTTACAATGAGCGACTCTTC.

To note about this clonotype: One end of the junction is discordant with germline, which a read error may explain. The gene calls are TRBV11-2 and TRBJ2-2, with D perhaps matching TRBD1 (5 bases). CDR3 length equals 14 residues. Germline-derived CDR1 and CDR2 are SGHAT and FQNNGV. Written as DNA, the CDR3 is TGTGCAAGCAGCACAGACTCGGACACCGTGGAGCTATTTTTT. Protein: CASSTDSDTVELFF.

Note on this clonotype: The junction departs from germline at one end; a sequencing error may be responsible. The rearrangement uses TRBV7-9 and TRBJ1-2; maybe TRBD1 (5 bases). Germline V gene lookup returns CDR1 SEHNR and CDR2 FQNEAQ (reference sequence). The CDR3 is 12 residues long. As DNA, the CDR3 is TGTGTCAGCAGCCCGCCCCAGGGTGGCTATACCTTC. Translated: CVSSPPQGGYTF.

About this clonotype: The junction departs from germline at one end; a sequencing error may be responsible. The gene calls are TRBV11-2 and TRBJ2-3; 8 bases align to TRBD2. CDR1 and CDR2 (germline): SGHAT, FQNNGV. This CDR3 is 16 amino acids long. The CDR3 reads CACSLQAGVTTDTQYF. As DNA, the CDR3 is TGTGCCTGCAGCTTACAAGCGGGAGTCACCACAGATACTCAGTATTTT.

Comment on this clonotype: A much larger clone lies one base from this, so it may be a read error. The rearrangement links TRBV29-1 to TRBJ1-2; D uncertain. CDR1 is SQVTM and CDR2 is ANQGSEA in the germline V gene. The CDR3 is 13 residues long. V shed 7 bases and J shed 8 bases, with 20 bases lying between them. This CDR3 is CSADVWLVRGYTF. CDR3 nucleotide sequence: TGCAGCGCTGACGTATGGCTTGTTAGAGGCTACACCTTC.

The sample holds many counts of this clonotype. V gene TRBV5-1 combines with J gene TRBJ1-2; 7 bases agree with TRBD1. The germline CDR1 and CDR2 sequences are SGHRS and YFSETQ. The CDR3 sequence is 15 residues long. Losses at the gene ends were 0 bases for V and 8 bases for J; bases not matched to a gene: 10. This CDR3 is CASSLDPGRGAGYTF. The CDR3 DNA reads TGCGCCAGCAGCTTGGACCCAGGCAGGGGGGCCGGCTACACCTTC.

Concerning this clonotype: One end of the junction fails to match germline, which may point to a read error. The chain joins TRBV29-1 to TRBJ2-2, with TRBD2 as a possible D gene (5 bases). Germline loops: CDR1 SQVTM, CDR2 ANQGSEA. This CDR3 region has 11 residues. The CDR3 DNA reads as TGCAGCATTGCTAACACCGGGGAACTGTTTTTT. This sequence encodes CSIANTGELFF.

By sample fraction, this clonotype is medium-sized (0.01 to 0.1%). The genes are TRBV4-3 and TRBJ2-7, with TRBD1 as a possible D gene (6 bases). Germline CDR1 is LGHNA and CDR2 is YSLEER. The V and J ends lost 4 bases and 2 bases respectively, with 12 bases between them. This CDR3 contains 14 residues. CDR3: CASSPKDSTYEQYF. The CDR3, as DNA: TGCGCCAGCAGCCCCAAGGACAGCACCTACGAGCAGTACTTC.

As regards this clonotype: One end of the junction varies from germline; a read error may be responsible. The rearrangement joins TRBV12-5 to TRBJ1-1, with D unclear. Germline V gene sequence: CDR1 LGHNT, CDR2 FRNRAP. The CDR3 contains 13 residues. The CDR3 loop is CASTPDGYTEALF. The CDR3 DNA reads TGTGCTAGCACACCAGACGGATATACTGAAGCTTTATTT.

CDR3 residues: CASSRGTNAQEQYF. The CDR3 region has the DNA TGTGCCAGCAGCCGCGGGACTAACGCCCAAGAGCAGTACTTC. The gene calls are TRBV6-1 and TRBJ2-7; 7 positions match TRBD2. V was pared by 6 bases and J by 7 bases, with 12 bases of the junction left unmatched. The V gene's germline CDR1 is MNHNS and CDR2 SASEGT. The CDR3 covers 14 residues.